The 9 T cell receptor beta chains given below trace back to one sample, sequenced in a study of blood T cell repertoires in COVID-19. The assay was immunoSEQ multiplex PCR, and TCRdb's table has in-frame clones only and misses some. The repertoire includes 150,000 or so clones, over 75% of them detected once, and roughly an eighth sits in the top ten. The sample was peripheral blood. All receptors derive from a man in his late teens or twenties with COVID-19, enrolled during active disease.

CDR3 sequence: CASSPEGQGTYEQYF. CDR3 nucleotide sequence: TGTGCCAGCAGCCCCGAGGGACAGGGAACCTACGAGCAGTACTTC. The V and J genes are TRBV13 and TRBJ2-7; TRBD1 matches at 9 bases. Looked up from germline, CDR1 is PRHDT and CDR2 is FYEKMQ (reference sequence). J lost 2 bases, V lost 5 bases, and 7 bases had no gene match. The CDR3 is 15 amino acids.

The chain carries TRBV7-2 and TRBJ2-5; TRBD2 matches 7 bases. The CDR3 totals 13 residues. Trimming removed 0 bases from V and 10 bases from J; junction bases left unmatched: 5. Germline V gives CDR1 SGHTA, CDR2 FQGNSA. CDR3 DNA: TGTGCCAGCAGCTTAGCGCGGGGGAGGGACCAGTACTTC. Amino acids: CASSLARGRDQYF.

The chain carries TRBV4-2 and TRBJ2-3, with D unresolved. The CDR3 totals 12 residues. The germline V gene encodes CDR1 LGHNA and CDR2 YNFKEQ. Trimming took 4 bases from V and 6 from J, leaving 8 bases between them. Here the CDR3 DNA reads TGTGCCAGCAGCCTCGCCAGGGATACGCAGTATTTT. It is translated as CASSLARDTQYF.

The rearrangement uses TRBV29-1 and TRBJ2-2, with TRBD1 as a possible D gene (7 bases). There are 17 residues in the CDR3. Trimming pared 4 bases from V and 4 bases from J, leaving 22 bases between. Germline lookup yields CDR1 SQVTM and CDR2 ANQGSEA. DNA of the CDR3: TGCAGCGTTGTAATCCCTGGGCAGGGGGGCAGCACCGGGGAGCTGTTTTTT. The encoded protein is CSVVIPGQGGSTGELFF.

V gene TRBV7-9 combines with J gene TRBJ2-7; D perhaps matches TRBD2 (6 bases). The CDR3 is 14 residues long. V lost 3 bases and J 3 bases, leaving 12 bases between the germline ends. Germline-derived CDR1 and CDR2 are SEHNR and FQNEAQ (reference sequence). This chain's CDR3 is CASSFSGTHYEQYF. The DNA for the CDR3 is TGTGCCAGCAGCTTTTCCGGGACTCACTACGAGCAGTACTTC. Looking up the rest from reference TRBV7-9 and TRBJ2-7 gives the full variable domain: DTGVSQNPRHKITKRGQNVTFRCDPISEHNRLYWYRQTLGQGPEFLTYFQNEAQLEKSRLLSDRFSAERPKGSFSTLEIQRTEQGDSAMYLCASSFSGTHYEQYFGPGTRLTVT.

The chain recombines TRBV11-2 with TRBJ2-1; 8 bases fit TRBD1. Germline lookup yields CDR1 SGHAT and CDR2 FQNNGV. CDR3 size: 18 residues. V was pared by 6 bases and J by 3 bases, with 16 bases of the junction left unmatched. CDR3 sequence: CASRFKQYGTGFYNEQFF. CDR3 in DNA: TGTGCCAGCAGGTTCAAACAGTACGGGACAGGATTCTACAATGAGCAGTTCTTC.

The DNA for the CDR3 is TGTGCCAGCAGCAAGGGAAAGACCGGGACTCGAAGGACCAATGAGCAGTTCTTC. Translated, it gives CASSKGKTGTRRTNEQFF. V usage is TRBV21-1 and J usage is TRBJ2-1; TRBD2 is the table's D call and was not checked against the DNA. TRBV21-1 is designated a pseudogene. The CDR3 has 18 residues.

The V gene is TRBV5-1, the J gene TRBJ1-4, with D maybe TRBD1 (6 bases). The ends were cut back, 4 bases at V and 0 bases at J, with 10 bases in the middle. The germline gives CDR1 SGHRS, CDR2 YFSETQ. CDR3 length: 15 amino acids. The CDR3 sequence: CASSRTVSTNEKLFF. The CDR3 DNA reads as TGCGCCAGCAGCCGGACAGTATCAACTAATGAAAAACTGTTTTTT.

V is TRBV7-7 and J is TRBJ2-5; D may be TRBD2 (6 bases). With 0 bases removed from V and 5 bases from J, the gap between germline ends came to 19 bases. The CDR3 consists of 17 residues. In germline, CDR1 is SSHAT, CDR2 FNYEAQ (reference sequence). CDR3 sequence reads: CASSLAFSRGTGETQYF. The CDR3 DNA reads TGTGCCAGCAGCTTAGCTTTCTCCCGGGGGACGGGGGAGACCCAGTACTTC. The whole variable domain, filled in from reference TRBV7-7 and TRBJ2-5, reads GAGVSQSPRYKVTKRGQDVTLRCDPISSHATLYWYQQALGQGPEFLTYFNYEAQPDKSGLPSDRFSAERPEGSISTLTIQRTEQRDSAMYRCASSLAFSRGTGETQYFGPGTRLLVL.